The 10 T cell receptor beta chains below were found in one sample sequenced in a study of CD8 T cells in ankylosing spondylitis (dated by TCRdb to 2015 to 2018). Findings and caveats that apply to the study as a whole: Blood from ankylosing spondylitis patients appeared to be characterized by a TCR beta motif composed of about eight highly homologous amino acid variants.

No antigen has been identified for these receptors. Receptors were amplified or captured by 5' RACE. The sample was run on an Illumina HiSeq 2500. TCRdb ran its own pipeline on the public reads, namely fastp trimming at Q25 and MiXCR clone calling, and kept in-frame beta chains. Rows with one shared CDR3 protein collapse into an entry with the most common genes and DNA. In this sample the table shows 350,000 to 550,000 distinct CDR3 sequences, roughly 25% of which occur a single time. The ten largest account for 0.75% to 0.9% of the sample. Sequencing used blood, either unsorted or a sorted T cell fraction (not recorded which). These receptors all come from a male donor with ankylosing spondylitis.

This clonotype was counted a few times. The rearrangement uses TRBV5-1 and TRBJ1-5; 9 bases are shared with TRBD1. Losses at the gene ends were 0 bases for V and 4 bases for J; bases not matched to a gene: 11. CDR1 is SGHRS and CDR2 is YFSETQ in the germline V gene. The CDR3 covers 18 residues. This chain's CDR3 is CASSLGDRDSWGNQPQHF. CDR3 coding DNA: TGCGCCAGCAGCTTGGGGGACAGGGATTCGTGGGGAAATCAGCCCCAGCATTTT.

The CDR3 DNA reads as TGCAGCGTCGGACAGGCCCTCGATAGGCTACTGTTTTTT. It yields the protein CSVGQALDRLLFF. The chain couples TRBV29-1 to TRBJ1-4, with 7 bases fitting TRBD1. Germline values: CDR1 SQVTM, CDR2 ANQGSEA. The CDR3 sequence is 13 residues long. Trimming cost V 6 bases and J 13 bases; bases outside gene matches: 14.

This clonotype has only a few counts. This chain connects TRBV24-1 to TRBJ2-2, with D perhaps matching TRBD1 or TRBD2 (5 bases each). The CDR3 sequence is 15 residues long. Germline V gene sequence: CDR1 KGHDR, CDR2 SFDVKD. The germline V and J ends were trimmed by 7 bases and 0 bases, with 11 bases remaining between them. The CDR3 DNA reads TGTGCCACCAGACATGGGACCGCGAACACCGGGGAGCTGTTTTTT. Translated: CATRHGTANTGELFF.

The chain recombines TRBV4-2 with TRBJ2-2; TRBD1 aligns across 11 bases. Per germline, CDR1 LGHNA and CDR2 YNFKEQ. After removal of 0 bases from V and 4 bases from J, the junction contained 1 base not matched to a gene. The CDR3 loop spans 16 amino acids. CDR3 region: CASSQDGQGATGELFF. The CDR3 DNA reads as TGTGCCAGCAGCCAAGACGGACAGGGGGCCACCGGGGAGCTGTTTTTT.

The genes are TRBV7-3 and TRBJ2-1; D is possibly TRBD1 or TRBD2 (5 bases each). The V gene lost 3 bases and the J gene lost 2 bases, with 38 bases spanning the gap. CDR1 is SGHTA and CDR2 is FQGTGA in the germline V gene. The CDR3 totals 24 residues. CDR3 protein: CASSFPRSDRRRRPGEGTYNEQFF. Here the CDR3 DNA reads TGTGCCAGCAGCTTCCCGCGGAGCGACAGACGTAGGAGACCAGGTGAGGGGACCTACAATGAGCAGTTCTTC.

This clonotype was observed a single time. This sequence joins TRBV6-1 and TRBJ1-2, with TRBD1 identical over 9 bases. Germline loops: CDR1 MNHNS, CDR2 SASEGT. V dropped 8 bases and J dropped 0; count of bases not matched to a gene: 7. The CDR3 sequence is 15 residues long. The CDR3 bases are TGTGCCAGCCTGGACAGGGGAACAACTAACTATGGCTACACCTTC. Translating it yields CASLDRGTTNYGYTF.

The chain couples TRBV3-1 to TRBJ1-4; D unclear. The germline CDR1 and CDR2 sequences are LGHDT and YNNKEL (reference sequence). The CDR3 contains 14 residues. Trimming left V 5 bases short and J 7 bases short, with 14 bases between. CDR3: CASSFGRRTEKLFF. The CDR3 DNA is TGTGCCAGCAGCTTCGGGAGGAGGACTGAAAAACTGTTTTTT.

This clonotype was detected ten times or more. This chain links TRBV20-1 with TRBJ2-3, with 10 bases that match TRBD2. Germline V lookup: CDR1 DFQATT, CDR2 SNEGSKA (reference sequence). V shed 6 bases and J 1 base; nucleotides not matched to a gene: 7. The CDR3 is made up of 15 amino acids. Here the CDR3 reads CSAPTSGKGTDTQYF. CDR3 DNA sequence: TGCAGTGCCCCCACTAGCGGGAAGGGCACAGATACGCAGTATTTT.

The chain has TRBV9 and TRBJ1-6; 7 nucleotides match TRBD1. Per germline, CDR1 SGDLS and CDR2 YYNGEE. Germline trimming cut 3 bases from V and 7 bases from J; bases unmatched to any gene: 7. The CDR3 extends over 15 amino acids. The CDR3 bases are TGTGCCAGCAGCGCCGGGACAGCTCTGAATTCACCCCTCCACTTT. This sequence encodes CASSAGTALNSPLHF. The full variable domain, with the rest looked up from reference TRBV9 and TRBJ1-6, is DSGVTQTPKHLITATGQRVTLRCSPRSGDLSVYWYQQSLDQGLQFLIQYYNGEERAKGNILERFSAQQFPDLHSELNLSSLELGDSALYFCASSAGTALNSPLHFGNGTRLTVT.

The chain is built from TRBV11-1 and TRBJ1-1, with TRBD1 as a possible D gene (5 bases). Trimming removed 5 bases from V and 4 bases from J, with 14 bases in between. The germline CDR1 and CDR2 sequences are SGHAT and FQDESV (reference sequence). The CDR3 totals 14 residues. This CDR3 reads CASSLQADGTEAFF. The CDR3 DNA sequence: TGTGCCAGCAGCCTACAGGCCGACGGCACTGAAGCTTTCTTT.